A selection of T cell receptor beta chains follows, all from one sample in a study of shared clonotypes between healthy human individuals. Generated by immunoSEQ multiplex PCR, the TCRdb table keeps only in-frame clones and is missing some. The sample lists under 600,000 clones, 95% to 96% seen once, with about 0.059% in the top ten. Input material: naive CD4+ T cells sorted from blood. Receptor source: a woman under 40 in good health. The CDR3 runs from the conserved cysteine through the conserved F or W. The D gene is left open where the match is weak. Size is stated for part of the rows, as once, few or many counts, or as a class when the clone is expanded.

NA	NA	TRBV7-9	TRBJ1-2	TGTGCCAGCAGCTCAGGGGATTCCCGCGGCTACACCTTC	CASSSGDSRGYTF
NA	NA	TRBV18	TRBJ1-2	TGTGCCAGCTCACCACCGGCGACAGACTATGGCTACACCTTC	CASSPPATDYGYTF
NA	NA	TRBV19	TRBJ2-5	TGTGCCAGTAGTCCAACTACCGAAGAGACCCAGTACTTC	CASSPTTEETQYF
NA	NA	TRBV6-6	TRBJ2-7	TGTGCCAGCAATACACGCGACAGTTCCTACGAGCAGTACTTC	CASNTRDSSYEQYF
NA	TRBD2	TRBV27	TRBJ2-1	TGTGCCAGCAGTCCGAAAGCGGGATTCTACAATGAGCAGTTCTTC	CASSPKAGFYNEQFF
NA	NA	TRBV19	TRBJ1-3	TGTGCCAGTAGTATCGGCAGCCACTCTGGAAACACCATATATTTT	CASSIGSHSGNTIYF
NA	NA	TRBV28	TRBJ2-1	TGTGCCAGCAGTTTATTCAATGAGCAGTTCTTC	CASSLFNEQFF
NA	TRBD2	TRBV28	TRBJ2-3	TGTGCCAGCAGTTTATTGGGTGGGGCTAGCGGAAGCACAGATACGCAGTATTTT	CASSLLGGASGSTDTQYF
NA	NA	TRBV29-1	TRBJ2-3	TGCAGCGTCGAGGGGGGTAGCACAGATACGCAGTATTTT	CSVEGGSTDTQYF
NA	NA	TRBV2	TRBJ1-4	TGTGCCAGCAGTGGTATTTGGAAAGGGTATGAAAAACTGTTTTTT	CASSGIWKGYEKLFF
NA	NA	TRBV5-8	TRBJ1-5	TGTGCCAGCAGCGGGACCCCCTCGGGGCTTAGCAATCAGCCCCAGCATTTT	CASSGTPSGLSNQPQHF
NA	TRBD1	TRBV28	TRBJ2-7	TGTGCCAGCAGTTACGACAGGGTCTACGAGCAGTACTTC	CASSYDRVYEQYF
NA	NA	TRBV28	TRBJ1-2	TGTGCCAGCAGCCAACGATTCTATGGCTACACCTTC	CASSQRFYGYTF
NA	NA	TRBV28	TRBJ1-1	TGTGCCAGCAGTTTACAGGGGAACACTGAAGCTTTCTTT	CASSLQGNTEAFF
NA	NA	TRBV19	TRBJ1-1	TGTGCCAGTAGTCAAACCGGCCACTCTCAGGGAGCTTTCTTT	CASSQTGHSQGAFF
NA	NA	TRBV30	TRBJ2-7	TGTGCCTGGAGTCGGGACAAGGGAGGTCTGTTCGAGCAGTACTTC	CAWSRDKGGLFEQYF
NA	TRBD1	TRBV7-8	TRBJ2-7	TGTGCCAGCAGCTTACTTACAGGGACAGGGGTCTACGAGCAGTACTTC	CASSLLTGTGVYEQYF
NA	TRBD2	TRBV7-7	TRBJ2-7	TGTGCCAGCAGCCCCCGGGGGGGTTCCTACGAGCAGTACTTC	CASSPRGGSYEQYF
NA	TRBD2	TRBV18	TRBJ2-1	TGTGCCAGCTCATCCACCTCAACTAGCGCCTTCAATGAGCAGTTCTTC	CASSSTSTSAFNEQFF
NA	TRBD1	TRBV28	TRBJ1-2	TGTGCCAGCAGCCCCGGGACAGGGGTAATCTATGGCTACACCTTC	CASSPGTGVIYGYTF
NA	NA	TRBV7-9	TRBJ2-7	TGTGCCAGCAGCCTCCTTCGGGAGAACTACGAGCAGTACTTC	CASSLLRENYEQYF
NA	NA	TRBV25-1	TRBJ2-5	TGTGCCAGCAGTGGGAGAAGAAGCAGAGGGGTAGGAGAGACCCAGTACTTC	CASSGRRSRGVGETQYF
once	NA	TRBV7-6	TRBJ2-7	TGTGCCAGCAGCCCCCAGGGGTATGGGGACGAGCAGTACTTC	CASSPQGYGDEQYF
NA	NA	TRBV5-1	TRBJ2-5	TGCGCCAGCAGCTTGGAATTAGGCCACCCGACCCAGTACTTC	CASSLELGHPTQYF